This TCR beta chain appears in the sequencing data of a study of early T cells in non-severe SARS-CoV-2 infection. Overall study context: Unsorted whole blood bulk RNA was sequenced, with unpaired chains. Findings and limits, study-wide: Reliance on VDJdb matching favored anti-spike CD8 responses; private and CD4 specificities were missed.

Unique molecular identifiers were added to individual cDNA molecules. TCRdb reprocessed the 5' RACE reads via MiXCR and lists one record per CDR3 protein. There are about 80,000 distinct CDR3 sequences in the sample; 12% occur only once, and about 14% lies in the top ten. Comments on this clonotype: Its target is not known.

Trimming took off 9 bases at V and 0 bases at J, with 12 bases between the two ends. CDR3 length: 14 amino acids. CDR1 and CDR2 (germline): LNHNV, YYDKDF (reference sequence). The clonotype was recovered from an adult who was a healthcare worker with PCR-confirmed SARS-CoV-2 infection or an uninfected control (not recorded which). The donor label of this sample is uncertain. The chain employs TRBV15 and TRBJ2-1; no reliable D call. Source: whole blood, taken at baseline. This CDR3 is CATARQSSYNEQFF. The CDR3 DNA is TGTGCCACGGCAAGACAAAGCTCCTACAATGAGCAGTTCTTC.